The next 2 T cell receptor beta chains were all read from a single sample in a study of identical twins. From the 5' RACE reads, TCRdb called clonotypes with MiXCR, one entry per CDR3 protein. Here the sample spans 1.5 million to 2 million distinct CDR3 sequences, roughly 35% being singletons. The sequenced sample was cord blood. These receptor sequences come from a newborn girl in good health.

This clonotype came up a few times. The chain joins TRBV4-2 to TRBJ2-7, with 7 bases that match TRBD2. The V segment lost 4 bases and the J segment 0 bases; nucleotides outside the gene matches: 12. Germline V CDR1 and CDR2: LGHNA, YNFKEQ. The CDR3 has 17 residues. The CDR3 spells CASSRSAGPSGSYEQYF. CDR3 DNA sequence: TGTGCCAGCAGCCGTTCAGCGGGACCGTCGGGCTCCTACGAGCAGTACTTC.

The chain joins TRBV7-2 to TRBJ2-7, with 12 bases that match TRBD2. V was clipped by 1 base and J by 5 bases; unmatched bases: 9. Germline V CDR1 and CDR2: SGHTA, FQGNSA. This CDR3 spans 17 amino acids. CDR3 coding DNA: TGTGCCAGCAGCTTAGGTCTAGCGGGAGGGGCATCCGACGAGCAGTACTTC. It codes for CASSLGLAGGASDEQYF.